This T cell receptor (beta chain) comes out of a study of OX40 agonist ivuxolimab in advanced cancers. V lost 5 bases, J lost 4 bases, and 4 bases lay in between. The V gene's germline CDR1 is SEHNR and CDR2 FQNEAQ (reference sequence). The CDR3 is 11 amino acids. Repertoires were generated with immunoSEQ multiplex PCR, while TCRdb's copy carries only in-frame clones and drops some. Of 72,000 or so clones in the sample, roughly 85% were seen once. The sequence derives from an adult with an advanced solid tumor such as melanoma, head and neck, liver or kidney cancer. The chain has TRBV7-9 and TRBJ2-3; the D is unclear. The specimen comprised CD4+ or CD8+ T cells sorted from blood, sampled in a trial of the OX40 agonist ivuxolimab. CDR3 nucleotides: TGTGCCAGCAGCAATTCAGATACGCAGTATTTT. Amino acids: CASSNSDTQYF.